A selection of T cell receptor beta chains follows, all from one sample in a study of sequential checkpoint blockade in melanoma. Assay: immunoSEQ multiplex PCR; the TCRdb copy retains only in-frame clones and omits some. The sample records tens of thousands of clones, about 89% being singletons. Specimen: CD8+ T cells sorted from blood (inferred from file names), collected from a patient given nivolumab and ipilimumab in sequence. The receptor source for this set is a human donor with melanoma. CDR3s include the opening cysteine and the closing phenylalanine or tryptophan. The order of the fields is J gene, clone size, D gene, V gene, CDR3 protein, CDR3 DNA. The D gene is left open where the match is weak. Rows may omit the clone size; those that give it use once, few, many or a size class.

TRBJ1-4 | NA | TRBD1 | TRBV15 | CATSRDRGTGDGKLFF | TGTGCCACCAGCAGAGACAGGGGGACAGGAGATGGTAAACTGTTTTTT
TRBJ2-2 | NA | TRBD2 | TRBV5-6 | CASSLVGLGSGELFF | TGTGCCAGCAGCTTAGTAGGACTAGGTTCCGGGGAGCTGTTTTTT
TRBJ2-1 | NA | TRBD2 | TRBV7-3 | CASSSTSAPTRHEQFF | TGTGCCAGCAGCTCTACTAGCGCTCCCACCAGGCATGAGCAGTTCTTC
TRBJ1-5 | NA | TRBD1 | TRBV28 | CASGIDRGFYSNQPQHF | TGTGCCAGCGGAATAGACAGGGGCTTTTATAGCAATCAGCCCCAGCATTTT
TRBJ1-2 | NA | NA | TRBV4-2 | CASSPGGAQGYGYTF | TGTGCCAGCAGCCCGGGGGGGGCCCAAGGGTATGGCTACACCTTC
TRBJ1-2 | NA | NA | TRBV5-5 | CASSFLGAKGYTF | TGTGCCAGCAGCTTTCTGGGGGCAAAGGGCTACACCTTC
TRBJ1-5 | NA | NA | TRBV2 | CASSELSGNSNQPQHF | TGTGCCAGCAGTGAACTGTCAGGTAATAGCAATCAGCCCCAGCATTTT
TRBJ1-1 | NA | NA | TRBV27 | CASSFQGWGTEAFF | TGTGCCAGCAGTTTTCAGGGGTGGGGCACTGAAGCTTTCTTT
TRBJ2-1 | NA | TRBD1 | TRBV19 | CASSIDRGDNEQFF | TGTGCCAGTAGTATCGACAGGGGGGACAATGAGCAGTTCTTC
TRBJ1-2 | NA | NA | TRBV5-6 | CASSLAGGLYGYTF | TGTGCCAGCAGCTTGGCCGGGGGGCTGTATGGCTACACCTTC
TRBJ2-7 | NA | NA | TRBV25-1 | CASSGHRETYEQYF | TGTGCCAGCAGTGGACACAGGGAAACCTACGAGCAGTACTTC
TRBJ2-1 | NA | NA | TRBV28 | CASRGHRAGSYNEQFF | TGTGCCAGCAGGGGGCACAGGGCCGGCTCCTACAATGAGCAGTTCTTC
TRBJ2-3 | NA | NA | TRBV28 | CASSLLLGVLVTQYF | TGTGCCAGCAGTTTATTGTTAGGGGTGTTGGTTACGCAGTATTTT
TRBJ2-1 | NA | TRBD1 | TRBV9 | CASSVDEGANEQFF | TGTGCCAGCAGCGTAGATGAGGGGGCCAATGAACAGTTCTTC
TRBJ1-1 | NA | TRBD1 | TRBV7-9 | CATGNSDRGNTEAFF | TGTGCCACCGGAAATTCGGACAGGGGGAACACTGAAGCTTTCTTT
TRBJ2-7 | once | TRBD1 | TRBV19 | CASSIMGQGNYEQYF | TGTGCCAGTAGTATCATGGGACAGGGGAACTACGAGCAGTACTTC
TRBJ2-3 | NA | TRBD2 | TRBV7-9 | CASSLTIPAGDPTDTQYF | TGTGCCAGCAGCTTAACAATTCCAGCGGGAGACCCCACAGATACGCAGTATTTT
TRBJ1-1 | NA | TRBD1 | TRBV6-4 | CASSETGTAKAFF | TGTGCCAGCAGTGAGACCGGGACAGCCAAAGCTTTCTTT
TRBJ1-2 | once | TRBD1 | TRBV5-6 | CASSWGTGGFYGYTF | TGTGCCAGCAGCTGGGGGACAGGGGGATTCTATGGCTACACCTTC
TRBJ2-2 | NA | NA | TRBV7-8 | CASRGFEDKAGELFF | TGTGCCAGCAGAGGTTTTGAGGATAAAGCCGGGGAGCTGTTTTTT
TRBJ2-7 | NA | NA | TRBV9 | CASSGTDYEQYF | TGTGCCAGCAGCGGGACAGACTACGAGCAGTACTTC
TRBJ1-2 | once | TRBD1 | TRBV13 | CASSVAGQGFIDTF | TGTGCCAGCAGCGTAGCGGGACAGGGTTTCATCGACACCTTC
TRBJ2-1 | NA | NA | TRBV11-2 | CASSLGAGSYNEQFF | TGTGCCAGCAGCTTAGGGGCGGGCTCCTACAATGAGCAGTTCTTC
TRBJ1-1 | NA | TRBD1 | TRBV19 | CASRTRGLVNTEAFF | TGTGCCAGTAGGACCAGGGGGTTAGTGAACACTGAAGCTTTCTTT
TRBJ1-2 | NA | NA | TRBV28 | CASSLKPTRGGYTF | TGTGCCAGCAGTTTAAAGCCAACCCGAGGAGGCTACACCTTC
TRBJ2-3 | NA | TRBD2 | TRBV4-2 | CASSQVGTSAGTDTQYF | TGTGCCAGCAGCCAGGTAGGGACTAGCGCAGGCACAGATACGCAGTATTTT
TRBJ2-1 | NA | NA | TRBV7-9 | CASSPSSGTYNEQFF | TGTGCCAGCAGCCCCTCGTCAGGGACCTACAATGAGCAGTTCTTC
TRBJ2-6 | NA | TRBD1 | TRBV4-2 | CASSQTPGTGGPSLDGANVLTF | TGTGCCAGCAGCCAAACTCCCGGGACAGGGGGCCCAAGTCTGGACGGGGCCAACGTCCTGACTTTC
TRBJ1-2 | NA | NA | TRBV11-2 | CASSLGQPGNYGYTF | TGTGCCAGCAGCTTAGGCCAGCCGGGTAACTATGGCTACACCTTC
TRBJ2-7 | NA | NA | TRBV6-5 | CASSRLLGSSYEQYF | TGTGCCAGCAGTCGACTATTGGGGAGCTCCTACGAGCAGTACTTC
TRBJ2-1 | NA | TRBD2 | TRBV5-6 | CASSPVGLAGGGDEQFF | TGTGCCAGCAGCCCGGTAGGACTAGCGGGAGGAGGGGATGAGCAGTTCTTC
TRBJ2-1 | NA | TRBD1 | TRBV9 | CASSVARGQGAPHNEQFF | TGTGCCAGCAGCGTAGCAAGAGGACAGGGGGCGCCCCACAATGAGCAGTTCTTC
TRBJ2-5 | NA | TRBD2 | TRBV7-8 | CASSHLAGGQETQYF | TGTGCCAGCAGCCATCTAGCGGGAGGCCAAGAGACCCAGTACTTC
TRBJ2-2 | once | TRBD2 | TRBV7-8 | CASSLYLGLRSGELFF | TGTGCCAGCAGCTTATATTTGGGACTAAGAAGCGGGGAGCTGTTTTTT
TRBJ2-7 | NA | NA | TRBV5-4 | CASSLGGSTYEQYF | TGTGCCAGCAGCTTGGGAGGCAGCACCTACGAGCAGTACTTC
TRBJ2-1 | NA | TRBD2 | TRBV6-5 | CASSYRLAYNEQFF | TGTGCCAGCAGTTACCGACTAGCATACAATGAGCAGTTCTTC
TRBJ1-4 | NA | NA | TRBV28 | CASSSETATNEKLFF | TGTGCCAGCAGTTCGGAGACAGCAACTAATGAAAAACTGTTTTTT
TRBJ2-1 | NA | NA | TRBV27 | CASSSNDYLFDEQFF | TGTGCCAGCAGTTCTAACGACTACCTGTTCGATGAGCAGTTCTTC
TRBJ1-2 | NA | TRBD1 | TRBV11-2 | CASSSYGTGNGYTF | TGTGCCAGCAGCTCCTACGGGACAGGGAATGGCTACACCTTC
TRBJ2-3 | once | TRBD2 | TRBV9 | CASSRSGRPTDTQYF | TGTGCCAGCAGCCGAAGCGGGAGACCCACAGATACGCAGTATTTT
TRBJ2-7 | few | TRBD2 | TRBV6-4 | CASSLAGGPVYEQYF | TGTGCCAGCAGTCTAGCGGGAGGGCCGGTCTACGAGCAGTACTTC